This TCR beta chain was found in a study of blood T cell repertoires in COVID-19. The CDR3 extends over 13 amino acids. The assay was immunoSEQ multiplex PCR, and TCRdb's table has in-frame clones only and misses some. The sample includes some 180,000 clones, about 86% seen only once; the top ten take approximately 25%. This chain joins TRBV12-3 or TRBV12-4 and TRBJ2-6; a possible D gene is TRBD1 (6 bases). This clonotype was sampled from a woman in her thirties or forties in a cohort exposed to, infected with or recovered from COVID-19 (not recorded which). What was sequenced was PBMCs or T cells enriched from blood (not recorded which). The CDR3 DNA reads as TGTGCAACAGGACAGTCTGGGGCCAACGTCCTGACTTTC. Amino acid sequence: CATGQSGANVLTF.